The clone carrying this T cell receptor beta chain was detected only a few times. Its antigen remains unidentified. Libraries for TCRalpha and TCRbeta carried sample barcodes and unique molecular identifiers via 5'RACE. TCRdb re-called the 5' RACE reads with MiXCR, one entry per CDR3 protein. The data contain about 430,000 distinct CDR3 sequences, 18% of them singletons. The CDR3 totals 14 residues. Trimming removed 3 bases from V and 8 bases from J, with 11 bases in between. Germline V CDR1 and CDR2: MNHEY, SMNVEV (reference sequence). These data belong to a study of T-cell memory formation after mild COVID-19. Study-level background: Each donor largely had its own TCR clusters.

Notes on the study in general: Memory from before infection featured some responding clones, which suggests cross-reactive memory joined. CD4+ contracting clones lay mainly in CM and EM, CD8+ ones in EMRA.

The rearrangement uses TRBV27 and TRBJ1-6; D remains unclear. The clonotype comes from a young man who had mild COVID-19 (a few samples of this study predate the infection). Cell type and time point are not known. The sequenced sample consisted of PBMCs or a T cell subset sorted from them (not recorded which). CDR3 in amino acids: CASSFGRFHSPLHF. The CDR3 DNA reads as TGTGCCAGCAGTTTTGGGAGATTTCATTCACCCCTCCACTTT.